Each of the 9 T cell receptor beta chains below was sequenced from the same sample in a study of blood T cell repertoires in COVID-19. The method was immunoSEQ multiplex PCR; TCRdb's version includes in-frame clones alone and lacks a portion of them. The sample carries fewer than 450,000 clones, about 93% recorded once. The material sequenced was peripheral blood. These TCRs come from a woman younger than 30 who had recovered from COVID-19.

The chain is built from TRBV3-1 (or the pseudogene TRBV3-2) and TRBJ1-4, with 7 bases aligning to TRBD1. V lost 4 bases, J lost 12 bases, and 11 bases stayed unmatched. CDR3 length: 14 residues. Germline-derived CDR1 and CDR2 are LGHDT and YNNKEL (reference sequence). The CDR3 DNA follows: TGTGCCAGCAGCCCGATATATACAGGGGAGGAACTGTTTTTT. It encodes CASSPIYTGEELFF.

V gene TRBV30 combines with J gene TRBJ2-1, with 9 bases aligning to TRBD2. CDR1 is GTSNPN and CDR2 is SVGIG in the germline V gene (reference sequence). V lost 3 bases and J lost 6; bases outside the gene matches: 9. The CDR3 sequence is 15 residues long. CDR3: CAWSKLAGRVNEQFF. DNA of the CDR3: TGTGCCTGGAGCAAGCTAGCGGGACGAGTCAATGAGCAGTTCTTC.

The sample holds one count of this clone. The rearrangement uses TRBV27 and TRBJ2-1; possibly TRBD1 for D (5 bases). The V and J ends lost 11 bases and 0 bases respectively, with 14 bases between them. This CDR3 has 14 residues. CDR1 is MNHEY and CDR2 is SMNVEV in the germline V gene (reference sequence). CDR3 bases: TGTGCCGACCAGGGTTTTGACTCCTACAATGAGCAGTTCTTC. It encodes CADQGFDSYNEQFF.

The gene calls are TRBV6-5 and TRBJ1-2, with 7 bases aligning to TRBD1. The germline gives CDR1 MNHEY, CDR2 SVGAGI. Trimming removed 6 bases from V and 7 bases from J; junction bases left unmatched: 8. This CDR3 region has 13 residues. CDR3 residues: CASSLTQGGGYTF. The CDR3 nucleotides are TGTGCCAGCAGCTTAACCCAGGGGGGTGGCTACACCTTC.

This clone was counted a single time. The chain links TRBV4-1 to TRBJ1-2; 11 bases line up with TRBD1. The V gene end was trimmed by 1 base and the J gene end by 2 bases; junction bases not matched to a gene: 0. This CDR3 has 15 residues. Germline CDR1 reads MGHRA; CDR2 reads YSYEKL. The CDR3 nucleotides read TGCGCCAGCAGCCAAGGGACAGGGGGCAACTATGGCTACACCTTC. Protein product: CASSQGTGGNYGYTF.

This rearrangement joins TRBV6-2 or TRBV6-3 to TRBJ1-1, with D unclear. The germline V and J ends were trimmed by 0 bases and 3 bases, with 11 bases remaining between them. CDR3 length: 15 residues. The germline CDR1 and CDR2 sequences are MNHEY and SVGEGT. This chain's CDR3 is CASSYSTGKYTEAFF. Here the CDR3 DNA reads TGTGCCAGCAGTTACTCGACGGGGAAGTACACTGAAGCTTTCTTT.

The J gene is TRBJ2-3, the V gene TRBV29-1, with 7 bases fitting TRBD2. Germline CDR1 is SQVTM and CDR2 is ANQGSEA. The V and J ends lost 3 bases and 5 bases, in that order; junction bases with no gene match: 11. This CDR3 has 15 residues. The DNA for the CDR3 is TGCAGCGTTGATGGGACTACGGGGATTAGAGATACGCAGTATTTT. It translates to CSVDGTTGIRDTQYF.

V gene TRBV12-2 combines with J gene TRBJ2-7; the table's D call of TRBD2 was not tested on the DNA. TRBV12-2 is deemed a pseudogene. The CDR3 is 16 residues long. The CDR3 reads CASRLGRGRTHTGQYV. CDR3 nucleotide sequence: TGTGCAAGTCGCTTAGGCAGAGGGCGAACCCACACGGGGCAGTACGTC.

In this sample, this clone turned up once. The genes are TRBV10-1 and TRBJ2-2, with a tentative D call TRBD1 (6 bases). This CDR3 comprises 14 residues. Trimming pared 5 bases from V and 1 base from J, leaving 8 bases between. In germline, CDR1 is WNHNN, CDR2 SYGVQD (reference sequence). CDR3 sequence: CASSSGQNTGELFF. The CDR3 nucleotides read TGCGCCAGCAGTTCGGGACAGAACACCGGGGAGCTGTTTTTT.